One sample yielded the 5 T cell receptor beta chains listed below, sequenced in a study of monozygotic twins with cystic fibrosis. The method was immunoSEQ multiplex PCR; TCRdb's version includes in-frame clones alone and lacks a portion of them. This sample has around 25,000 clones, with approximately 90% found just once. The material sequenced was blood. Receptors were obtained from a girl aged 2 to 9 with cystic fibrosis.

This clone was observed once. This chain connects TRBV18 to TRBJ1-5; 9 nucleotides agree with TRBD1. Germline V gene data show CDR1 as KGHSH and CDR2 as LQKENI. The CDR3 is 17 amino acids. The J segment lost 4 bases and the V segment lost 3 bases, leaving 10 bases of the junction unmatched. In DNA, the CDR3 is TGTGCCAGCTCACCGCCGGGACAGGGCGGGAGAAATCAGCCCCAGCATTTT. It yields the protein CASSPPGQGGRNQPQHF.

The V call is TRBV6-6, the J call TRBJ2-5; 7 bases align to TRBD1. Germline values: CDR1 MNHNY, CDR2 SVGAGI (reference sequence). The CDR3 is 12 residues long. V shed 6 bases and J 4 bases; nucleotides not matched to a gene: 2. As DNA, the CDR3 is TGTGCCAGCAGGGACAGGCCAGAGACCCAGTACTTC. Its translation: CASRDRPETQYF.

V gene TRBV5-4 combines with J gene TRBJ1-2; D is undetermined. The V and J ends lost 5 bases and 0 bases respectively, with 11 bases between them. Germline-derived CDR1 and CDR2 are SGHNT and YYREEE (reference sequence). The CDR3 sequence is 14 residues long. The CDR3 region is CASSLWRSNYGYTF. CDR3 bases: TGTGCCAGCAGTCTATGGCGGTCTAACTATGGCTACACCTTC.

This clone was seen a single time. V usage is TRBV19 and J usage is TRBJ1-4, with TRBD1 matching 8 bases. Germline V gene lookup returns CDR1 LNHDA and CDR2 SQIVND (reference sequence). The CDR3 sequence is 14 residues long. Unmatched junction bases numbered 9, after V lost 7 bases and J lost 8 bases. The CDR3 nucleotides are TGTGCCAGTACTCTCAGGGGGCCGGGGGAAAAACTGTTTTTT. This sequence encodes CASTLRGPGEKLFF.

The V gene is TRBV4-3, the J gene TRBJ1-5, with TRBD1 as a possible D gene (6 bases). Germline CDR1 is LGHNA and CDR2 is YSLEER. The V end lost 1 base, the J end lost 5 bases, and 15 bases lay between the germline ends. The CDR3 runs to 16 residues. DNA for the CDR3: TGCGCCAGCAGCCAAGGTCCCAGGGGAGAAGATCAGCCCCAGCATTTT. Translated: CASSQGPRGEDQPQHF.